This entry concerns a single T cell receptor beta chain. What it binds is not known. This record belongs to a study of T cell repertoires in cytomegalovirus infection. CDR3 length: 21 amino acids. With V trimmed by 0 bases and J by 6 bases, 15 bases remained unmatched. The germline CDR1 and CDR2 sequences are ENHRY and SYGVKD. MiXCR was run by TCRdb on the reads, yielding one entry per CDR3 protein. Of about 890,000 distinct CDR3 sequences detected, less than 40% appear once; the ten largest clones hold about an eighth. The receptor was isolated from a human donor in good health (CMV status not recorded). Some clones in this sample may be carry-over from other donors' samples. The chain couples TRBV10-3 to TRBJ2-1; 15 nucleotides match TRBD2. The sequences come from cultured CD8+ T cells from PBMCs, collected from culture after CMV antigen stimulation. CDR3 DNA sequence: TGTGCCATCAGTGAGTCAAGGACTAGCGGGGGGGCGGCCATTCGACTCAATGAGCAGTTCTTC. As protein: CAISESRTSGGAAIRLNEQFF.